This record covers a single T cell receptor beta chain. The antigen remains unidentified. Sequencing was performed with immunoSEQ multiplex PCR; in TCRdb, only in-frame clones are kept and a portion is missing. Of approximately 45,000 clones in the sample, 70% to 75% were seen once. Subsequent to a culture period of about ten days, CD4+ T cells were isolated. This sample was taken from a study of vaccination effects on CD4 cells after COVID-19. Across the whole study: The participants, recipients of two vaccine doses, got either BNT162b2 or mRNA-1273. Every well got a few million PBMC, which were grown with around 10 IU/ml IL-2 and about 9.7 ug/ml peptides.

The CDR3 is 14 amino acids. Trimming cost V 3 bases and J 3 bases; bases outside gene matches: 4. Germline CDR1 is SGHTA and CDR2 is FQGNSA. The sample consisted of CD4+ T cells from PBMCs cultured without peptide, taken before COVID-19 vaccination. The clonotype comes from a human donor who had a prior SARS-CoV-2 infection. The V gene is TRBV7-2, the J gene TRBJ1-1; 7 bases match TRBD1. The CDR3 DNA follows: TGTGCCAGCAGCTTCAGGGGGGGGGACACTGAAGCTTTCTTT. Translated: CASSFRGGDTEAFF.